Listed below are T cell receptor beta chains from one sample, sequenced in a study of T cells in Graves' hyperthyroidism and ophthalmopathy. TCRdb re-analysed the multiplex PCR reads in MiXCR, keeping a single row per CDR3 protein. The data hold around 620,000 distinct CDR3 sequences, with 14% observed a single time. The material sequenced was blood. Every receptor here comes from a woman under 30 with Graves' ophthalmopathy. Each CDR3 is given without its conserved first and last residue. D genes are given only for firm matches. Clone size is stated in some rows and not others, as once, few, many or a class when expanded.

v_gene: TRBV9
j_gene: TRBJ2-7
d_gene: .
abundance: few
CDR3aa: ASSETDSSYEQY

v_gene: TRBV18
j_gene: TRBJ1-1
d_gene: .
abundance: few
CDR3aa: ASLSRETEAF

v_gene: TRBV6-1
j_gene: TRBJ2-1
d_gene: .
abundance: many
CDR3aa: ASRRSGSVGSYNEQF

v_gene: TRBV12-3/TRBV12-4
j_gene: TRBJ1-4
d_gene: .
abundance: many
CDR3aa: ASSLRQGSEKLF

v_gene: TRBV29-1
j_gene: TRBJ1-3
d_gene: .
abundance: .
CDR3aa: SAPSGNTIY

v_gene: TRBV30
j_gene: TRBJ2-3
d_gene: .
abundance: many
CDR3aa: AWSVAPTGLTDTQY

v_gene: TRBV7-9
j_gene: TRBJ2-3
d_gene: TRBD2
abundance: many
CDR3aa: ASSPTGGPPDTQY

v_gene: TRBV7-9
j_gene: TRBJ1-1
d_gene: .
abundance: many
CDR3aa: ASSGITGSIKHRLNTEAF

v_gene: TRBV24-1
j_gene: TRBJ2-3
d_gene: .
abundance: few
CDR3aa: ATSDPGDGSTDTQY

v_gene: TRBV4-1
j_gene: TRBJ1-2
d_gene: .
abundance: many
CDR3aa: ASSQEDEIYGYT

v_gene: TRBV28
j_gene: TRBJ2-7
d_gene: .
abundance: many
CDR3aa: ASSFPYYEQY

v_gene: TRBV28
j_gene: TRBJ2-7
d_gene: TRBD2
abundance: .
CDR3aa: ASTLPGGFEQY

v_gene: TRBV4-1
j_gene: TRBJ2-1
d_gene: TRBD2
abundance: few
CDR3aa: ASSRGGTISNEQF

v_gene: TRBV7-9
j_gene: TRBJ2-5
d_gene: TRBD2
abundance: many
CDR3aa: ASRPSGTQETQY

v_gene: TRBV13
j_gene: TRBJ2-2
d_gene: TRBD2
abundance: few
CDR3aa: ASSPYRGLLVGELF

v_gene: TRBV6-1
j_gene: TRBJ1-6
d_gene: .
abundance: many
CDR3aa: ASSDTGTLKNSPLH

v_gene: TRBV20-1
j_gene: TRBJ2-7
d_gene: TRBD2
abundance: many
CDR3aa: SATTSGGYEQY

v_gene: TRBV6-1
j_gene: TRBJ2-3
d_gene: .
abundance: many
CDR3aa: ASSEPPGLADTQY

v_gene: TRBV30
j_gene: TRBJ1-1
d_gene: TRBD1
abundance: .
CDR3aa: AWRDPGQGYTEAF

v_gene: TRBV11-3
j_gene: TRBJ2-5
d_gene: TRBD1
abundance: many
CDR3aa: ASSLAQGATETQY

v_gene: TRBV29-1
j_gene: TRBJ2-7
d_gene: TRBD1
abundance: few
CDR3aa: SVATGEVPYEQY

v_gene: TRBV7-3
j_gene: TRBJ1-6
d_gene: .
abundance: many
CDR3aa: ASSLGDSPLH

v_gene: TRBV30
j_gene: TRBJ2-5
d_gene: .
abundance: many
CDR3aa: AWSGAAVETQY

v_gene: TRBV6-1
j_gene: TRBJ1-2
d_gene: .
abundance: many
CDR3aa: ASSEFRGVYGYT

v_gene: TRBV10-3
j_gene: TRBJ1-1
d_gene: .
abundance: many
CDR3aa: AISVGIMNTEAF

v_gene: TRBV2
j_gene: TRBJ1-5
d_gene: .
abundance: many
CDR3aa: ASSEGRQGSNQPQH

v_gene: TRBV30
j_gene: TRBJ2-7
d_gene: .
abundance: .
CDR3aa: AWSTQVREQY

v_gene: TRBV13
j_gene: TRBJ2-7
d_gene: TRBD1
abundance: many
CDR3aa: ASSLSGTGAFEQY

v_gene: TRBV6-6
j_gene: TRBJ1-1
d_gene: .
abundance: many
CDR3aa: ASSYSTENTEAF

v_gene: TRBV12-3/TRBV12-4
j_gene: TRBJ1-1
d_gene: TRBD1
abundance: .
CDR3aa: ASSPGTGGGTEAF

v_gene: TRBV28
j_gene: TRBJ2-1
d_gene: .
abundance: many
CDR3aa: ASSLRGVTREREQF

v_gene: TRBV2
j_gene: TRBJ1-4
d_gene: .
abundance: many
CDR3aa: ASSPGTTNEKLF

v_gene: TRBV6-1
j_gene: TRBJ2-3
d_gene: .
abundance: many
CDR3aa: ASSPPLIRGADTQY

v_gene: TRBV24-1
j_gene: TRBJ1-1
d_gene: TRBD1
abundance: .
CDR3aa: ATSDLPVTGTTEAF

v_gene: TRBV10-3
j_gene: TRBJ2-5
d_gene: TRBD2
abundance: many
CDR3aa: AISESELAGSETQY

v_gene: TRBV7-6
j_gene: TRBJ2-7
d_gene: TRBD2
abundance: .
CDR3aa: ASSLGPAGGPNYEQY

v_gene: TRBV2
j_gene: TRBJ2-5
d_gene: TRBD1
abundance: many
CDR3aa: AGGLRVLATGEH

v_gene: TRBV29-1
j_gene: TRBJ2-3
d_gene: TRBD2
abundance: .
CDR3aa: SVEGLAGGVSSTDTQY

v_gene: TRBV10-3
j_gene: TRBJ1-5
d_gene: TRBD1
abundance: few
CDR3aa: AIRSDREGNQPQH

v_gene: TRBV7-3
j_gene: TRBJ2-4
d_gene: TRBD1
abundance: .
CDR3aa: ATFLHGDRGSRVAKNIQY